Given below is one T cell receptor beta chain in context. Its target is unknown. This entry comes from a study of long-term antiretroviral therapy in people with HIV. This CDR3 is 15 amino acids long. The germline gives CDR1 SGHTA, CDR2 FQGNSA. Trimming left V 3 bases short and J 7 bases short, with 15 bases between. Each specimen consisted of roughly 1-10 million cryopreserved PBMC prior to extraction of DNA. The immunoSEQ assay was v3.0, run at survey level. Clones were sequenced by immunoSEQ multiplex PCR, and TCRdb holds only the in-frame ones, with some missing. This table has roughly 12,000 clones, around 79% appearing once. Study-wide findings and caveats: Repertoire composition at all time points was dominated by clones that had expanded before ART. Blood obtained between the mid-2000s and the late 2010s may reflect older ART regimens.

The chain employs TRBV7-2 and TRBJ2-2; D is uncertain. The sequence was obtained from a woman aged 40 to 50 with HIV. The sequencing used unsorted PBMCs, collected 0.8 years before starting antiretroviral therapy. The CDR3 spells CASSFFQDGNGELFF. For the CDR3, the DNA is TGTGCCAGCAGCTTCTTCCAGGATGGTAACGGGGAGCTGTTTTTT.